What follows are 23 T cell receptor beta chains derived from one specimen sequenced in a study of blood T cell repertoires in COVID-19. TCRdb keeps only in-frame clones here, not all; method: immunoSEQ multiplex PCR. The repertoire holds approximately 190,000 clones, with about 80% as singletons. What was sequenced was peripheral blood. Receptors were obtained from a human donor with acute or convalescent COVID-19. The donor label of this sample is uncertain.

The gene calls are TRBV11-1 and TRBJ1-1; D might be TRBD1 (6 bases). V lost 2 bases and J lost 4, with 11 bases in between. The CDR3 sequence is 14 residues long. Germline V lookup: CDR1 SGHAT, CDR2 FQDESV (reference sequence). This CDR3 reads CASSLFRGGTEAFF. CDR3 DNA sequence: TGTGCCAGCAGCTTATTTAGGGGGGGCACTGAAGCTTTCTTT.

The chain carries TRBV15 and TRBJ1-2; D remains unclear. Germline V lookup: CDR1 LNHNV, CDR2 YYDKDF (reference sequence). Trimming removed 4 bases from V and 2 bases from J, with 11 bases in between. The CDR3 has 14 residues. The CDR3 protein is CATSTPGVNYGYTF. CDR3 coding DNA: TGTGCCACCAGCACCCCCGGGGTAAACTATGGCTACACCTTC.

This clone was observed a few times. V usage is TRBV24-1 and J usage is TRBJ2-3, with D unclear. The CDR3 sequence is 16 residues long. Germline-derived CDR1 and CDR2 are KGHDR and SFDVKD. Trimming pared 4 bases from V and 0 bases from J, leaving 13 bases between. The CDR3 DNA follows: TGTGCCACCAGTGAACTTCCTTCCCTTAGCACAGATACGCAGTATTTT. Its translation: CATSELPSLSTDTQYF.

The J gene is TRBJ2-2, the V gene TRBV5-1; D might be TRBD1 (5 bases). Trimming took off 0 bases at V and 2 bases at J, with 11 bases between the two ends. Germline V gene sequence: CDR1 SGHRS, CDR2 YFSETQ. This CDR3 is 16 amino acids long. The CDR3 sequence: CASSLGRGPNTGELFF. DNA for the CDR3: TGCGCCAGCAGCTTGGGTAGGGGTCCCAACACCGGGGAGCTGTTTTTT.

The chain has TRBV18 and TRBJ2-2, with D tentatively TRBD2 (5 bases). Trimming removed 2 bases at V and 5 bases at J, with 9 bases between. This CDR3 comprises 14 residues. Germline V gene lookup returns CDR1 KGHSH and CDR2 LQKENI. The CDR3: CASSPFSETGELFF. CDR3 nucleotide sequence: TGTGCCAGCTCACCATTTAGCGAAACCGGGGAGCTGTTTTTT. Combining the CDR3 with reference TRBV18 and TRBJ2-2 gives the whole variable domain NAGVMQNPRHLVRRRGQEARLRCSPMKGHSHVYWYRQLPEEGLKFMVYLQKENIIDESGMPKERFSAEFPKEGPSILRIQQVVRGDSAAYFCASSPFSETGELFFGEGSRLTVL.

The chain links TRBV7-3 to TRBJ1-2; the D gene is possibly TRBD1 (5 bases). Germline V CDR1 and CDR2: SGHTA, FQGTGA. Trimming removed 1 base from V and 4 bases from J, with 16 bases in between. This CDR3 has 16 amino acids. This CDR3 reads CASSLKLSPGSYGYTF. For the CDR3, the DNA is TGTGCCAGCAGCTTAAAATTGAGTCCAGGGTCCTATGGCTACACCTTC.

The chain uses TRBV7-9 and TRBJ1-5; D is unresolved. The CDR3 length is 14 residues. Trimming took 0 bases from V and 6 from J, leaving 9 bases between them. Germline CDR1 SEHNR, CDR2 FQNEAQ (reference sequence). The chain's CDR3 is CASSLAGGSQPQHF. The CDR3 DNA follows: TGTGCCAGCAGCTTAGCGGGCGGGAGTCAGCCCCAGCATTTT.

This clone occurred a few times. This rearrangement joins TRBV18 to TRBJ1-1; D call uncertain. This CDR3 is 15 amino acids long. Trimming pared 1 base from V and 7 bases from J, leaving 16 bases between. Germline values: CDR1 KGHSH, CDR2 LQKENI. The CDR3 here is CASSPRQAIDYEAFF. The CDR3 DNA reads TGTGCCAGCTCACCACGGCAGGCTATCGATTATGAAGCTTTCTTT.

The sample holds a few counts of this clone. The V call is TRBV6-5, the J call TRBJ2-5; D might be TRBD1 (5 bases). V lost 6 bases, J lost 7 bases, and 15 bases lay in between. The germline gives CDR1 MNHEY, CDR2 SVGAGI. CDR3 size: 13 residues. CDR3 DNA sequence: TGTGCCAGCAGCCCCGGGCCAAGGGGGACCCAGTACTTC. Its protein product is CASSPGPRGTQYF.

V gene TRBV9 combines with J gene TRBJ2-2, with D perhaps TRBD1 (6 bases). The CDR3 totals 19 residues. Germline V gene sequence: CDR1 SGDLS, CDR2 YYNGEE. With 0 bases removed from V and 6 bases from J, the gap between germline ends came to 24 bases. The CDR3 bases are TGTGCCAGCAGCGTAGGGGGGCTAGCAGGGTTGGTCGGCGCCGGGGAGCTGTTTTTT. This gives the protein CASSVGGLAGLVGAGELFF.

The rearrangement links TRBV4-2 to TRBJ1-6; TRBD1 agrees at 11 bases. This CDR3 is 19 amino acids long. V lost 0 bases to trimming and J lost 1 base; unmatched junction nucleotides: 5. Germline V gene data show CDR1 as LGHNA and CDR2 as YNFKEQ. The CDR3 sequence: CASSQDWTGGASYNSPLHF. The CDR3 region has the DNA TGTGCCAGCAGCCAAGACTGGACAGGGGGCGCTTCCTATAATTCACCCCTCCACTTT.

This rearrangement joins TRBV23-1 to TRBJ2-7; 7 nucleotides match TRBD1. TRBV23-1 has ORF status, its function being uncertain. The trim removed 3 bases at V and 0 bases at J, leaving 2 bases unmatched. This CDR3 has 14 residues. CDR3 sequence: CASSQPGGSYEQYF. CDR3 DNA: TGCGCCAGCAGTCAGCCAGGGGGCTCCTACGAGCAGTACTTC.

This chain links TRBV5-5 with TRBJ1-1, with D perhaps matching TRBD1 (5 bases). The CDR3 contains 13 residues. Germline CDR1 and CDR2: SGHKS and YYEKEE (reference sequence). Trimming stripped 6 bases from V and 5 bases from J, with 14 bases between. The CDR3 sequence: CASTKTGRTEAFF. The CDR3 DNA is TGTGCCAGCACCAAAACAGGTAGAACTGAAGCTTTCTTT.

This chain uses TRBV12-5 with TRBJ1-2, with a weak D call TRBD1 (6 bases). CDR3 length: 15 amino acids. The V gene lost 7 bases and the J gene lost 0 bases, with 15 bases spanning the gap. Germline V gene data show CDR1 as LGHNT and CDR2 as FRNRAP. Here the CDR3 reads CASALGTSANYGYTF. CDR3 nucleotides: TGTGCTAGTGCCCTGGGGACAAGCGCTAACTATGGCTACACCTTC.

The chain couples TRBV6-5 to TRBJ1-1; D is undetermined. Trimming removed 2 bases from V and 1 base from J, with 5 bases in between. Germline V gives CDR1 MNHEY, CDR2 SVGAGI. The CDR3 sequence is 13 residues long. CDR3 bases: TGTGCCAGCAGTTACGGGCAGAACACTGAAGCTTTCTTT. The encoded protein is CASSYGQNTEAFF.

The chain has TRBV5-4 and TRBJ1-2; D remains unclear. V gave up 1 base and J gave up 9 bases, with 7 bases separating them. The germline CDR1 and CDR2 sequences are SGHNT and YYREEE (reference sequence). This CDR3 spans 11 amino acids. The CDR3 loop reads CASSLQQSYTF. In DNA form, the CDR3 reads TGTGCCAGCAGCTTGCAACAGAGCTACACCTTC.

The J gene is TRBJ1-5, the V gene TRBV24-1; no firm D call. Per germline, CDR1 KGHDR and CDR2 SFDVKD. With 6 bases removed from V and 0 bases from J, the gap between germline ends came to 8 bases. The CDR3 is 14 amino acids. The CDR3 here is CATSSRYSNQPQHF. The CDR3 nucleotides are TGTGCCACCAGTTCCAGGTATAGCAATCAGCCCCAGCATTTT.

The chain uses TRBV5-1 and TRBJ2-2; the D gene is possibly TRBD1 (6 bases). Deletions cut 4 bases from V and 5 bases from J, with 12 bases between. Looked up from germline, CDR1 is SGHRS and CDR2 is YFSETQ. This CDR3 has 14 amino acids. CDR3 sequence reads: CASSQLGQTGELFF. In nucleotides, the CDR3 is TGCGCCAGCAGCCAGCTCGGACAGACCGGGGAGCTGTTTTTT. Based on the CDR3 plus reference TRBV5-1 and TRBJ2-2, the full variable domain is KAGVTQTPRYLIKTRGQQVTLSCSPISGHRSVSWYQQTPGQGLQFLFEYFSETQRNKGNFPGRFSGRQFSNSRSEMNVSTLELGDSALYLCASSQLGQTGELFFGEGSRLTVL.

This CDR3 reads CASSFPRQAQETQYF. CDR3 DNA sequence: TGTGCCAGCAGTTTTCCCAGACAGGCCCAAGAGACCCAGTACTTC. The chain recombines TRBV6-5 with TRBJ2-5, with D possibly matching TRBD1 (6 bases). Germline V gene data show CDR1 as MNHEY and CDR2 as SVGAGI. Between the trimmed V and J ends, which lost 4 bases and 1 base, there was a span of 13 bases. The CDR3 covers 15 residues.

This clone was counted a few times. The chain employs TRBV29-1 and TRBJ2-7; tentative D call: TRBD2 (6 bases). Germline loops: CDR1 SQVTM, CDR2 ANQGSEA. Trimming took 6 bases from V and 6 from J, leaving 15 bases between them. CDR3 length: 12 amino acids. The CDR3 loop reads CSVLTRRAEQYF. Written as DNA, the CDR3 is TGCAGCGTCCTGACTAGGAGGGCCGAGCAGTACTTC.

This clone appeared a single time. The chain carries TRBV6-6 and TRBJ1-6, with TRBD1 matching over 7 bases. V shed 7 bases and J 7 bases; nucleotides not matched to a gene: 7. The CDR3 extends over 14 amino acids. CDR1 is MNHNY, CDR2 SVGAGI, per germline (reference sequence). The chain's CDR3 is CASTTTGENSPLHF. CDR3 nucleotides: TGTGCCAGCACTACCACAGGGGAGAATTCACCCCTCCACTTT.

This clone has only one observation. This chain links TRBV6-5 with TRBJ1-1; 9 nucleotides line up with TRBD1. The J segment lost 5 bases and the V segment lost 6 bases, leaving 10 bases of the junction unmatched. The CDR3 totals 15 residues. Germline CDR1 and CDR2: MNHEY and SVGAGI. CDR3 protein: CASSPETGGGTEAFF. In nucleotides, the CDR3 is TGTGCCAGCAGCCCCGAAACAGGGGGCGGAACTGAAGCTTTCTTT.

The chain is built from TRBV27 and TRBJ2-2, with D possibly being TRBD2 (6 bases). Germline values: CDR1 MNHEY, CDR2 SMNVEV (reference sequence). This CDR3 is built from 14 residues. Trimming took 6 bases from V and 5 from J, leaving 13 bases between them. The CDR3 reads CASRRGLPTGELFF. The CDR3, as DNA: TGTGCCAGCAGGCGGGGCCTCCCGACCGGGGAGCTGTTTTTT.